The clone carrying this T cell receptor (beta chain) was counted at least ten times. Its antigen is unidentified. The data belong to a study of T cells after yellow fever vaccination. Study findings and constraints: FACS-sorted repertoires could harbor abundant contaminating bulk-population clonotypes. The CD4 and CD8 compartments had a small share of their clonotypes in common.

Making TCR cDNA involved 5'RACE template switching, which added UMIs and a universal primer site. From the 5' RACE reads, TCRdb called clonotypes with MiXCR, one entry per CDR3 protein. Here the sample spans about 230,000 distinct CDR3 sequences, 5.5% to 8.5% being singletons. This receptor was identified in a man younger than 40 who received the YFV17D yellow fever vaccine. Here the sequenced sample was CD4+ T cells sorted from PBMCs, taken on the day of the yellow fever booster vaccination.

CDR3 in DNA: TGCGCCAGCAGCTCAACTAGCGGCTTTTACAATGAGCAGTTCTTC. As protein: CASSSTSGFYNEQFF. The chain joins TRBV5-1 to TRBJ2-1; 8 nucleotides align to TRBD2. This CDR3 spans 15 amino acids. Germline-derived CDR1 and CDR2 are SGHRS and YFSETQ. Trimming removed 3 bases from V and 4 bases from J; junction bases left unmatched: 6.